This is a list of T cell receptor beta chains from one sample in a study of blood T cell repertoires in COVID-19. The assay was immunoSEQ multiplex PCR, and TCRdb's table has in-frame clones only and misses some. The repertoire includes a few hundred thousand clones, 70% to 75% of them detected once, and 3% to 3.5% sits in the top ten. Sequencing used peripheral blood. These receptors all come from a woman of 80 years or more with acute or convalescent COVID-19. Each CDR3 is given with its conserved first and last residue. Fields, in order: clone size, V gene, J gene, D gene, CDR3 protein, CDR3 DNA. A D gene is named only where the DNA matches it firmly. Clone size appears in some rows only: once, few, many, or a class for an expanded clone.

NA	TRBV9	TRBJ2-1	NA	CASSVGVQTYNEQFF	TGTGCCAGCAGCGTAGGGGTACAGACCTACAATGAGCAGTTCTTC
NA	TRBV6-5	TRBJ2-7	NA	CASSFGDSPSYEQYF	TGTGCCAGCAGTTTTGGAGACAGCCCCTCCTACGAGCAGTACTTC
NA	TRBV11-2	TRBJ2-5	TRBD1	CASSLGTGGQETQYF	TGTGCCAGCAGCTTAGGGACAGGGGGTCAAGAGACCCAGTACTTC
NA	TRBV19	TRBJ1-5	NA	CASSSLQGHNQPQHF	TGTGCCAGTAGTTCCCTACAGGGACACAATCAGCCCCAGCATTTT
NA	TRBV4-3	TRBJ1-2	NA	CASSPRRERFFGYTF	TGCGCCAGCAGTCCCCGCCGGGAACGGTTTTTTGGCTACACCTTC
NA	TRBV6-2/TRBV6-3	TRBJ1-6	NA	CASSTIRGKASSPLHF	TGTGCCAGCAGTACTATTCGGGGGAAGGCAAGCTCACCCCTCCACTTT
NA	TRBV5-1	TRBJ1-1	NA	CASSSRQTEAFF	TGCGCCAGCAGCTCACGACAGACTGAAGCTTTCTTT
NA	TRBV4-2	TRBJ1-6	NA	CASSQDAGSYNSPLHF	TGTGCCAGCAGCCAAGACGCGGGGAGCTATAATTCACCCCTCCACTTT
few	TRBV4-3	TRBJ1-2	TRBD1	CASSQAGQGDRSGYTF	TGCGCCAGCAGCCAAGCCGGACAGGGGGATCGTAGTGGCTACACCTTC
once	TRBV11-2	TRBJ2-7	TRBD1	CASSLGQGEYYEQYF	TGTGCCAGCAGCTTAGGGCAGGGGGAGTACTACGAGCAGTACTTC
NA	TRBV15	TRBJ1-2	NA	CATSVGQFYGYTF	TGTGCCACCAGCGTCGGACAGTTCTATGGCTACACCTTC
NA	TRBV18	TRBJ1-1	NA	CASSPLGGSDTEAFF	TGTGCCAGCTCACCACTCGGTGGGAGTGACACTGAAGCTTTCTTT
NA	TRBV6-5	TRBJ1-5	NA	CASVKAPGANQPQHF	TGTGCCAGCGTTAAAGCCCCGGGAGCAAATCAGCCCCAGCATTTT
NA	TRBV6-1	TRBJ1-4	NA	CASSERAGTNEKLFF	TGTGCCAGCAGTGAACGGGCAGGGACTAATGAAAAACTGTTTTTT
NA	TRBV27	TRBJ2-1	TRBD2	CASGTGTSNRNEQFF	TGTGCCAGCGGAACCGGGACTAGTAATCGCAATGAGCAGTTCTTC
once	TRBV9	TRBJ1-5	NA	CASSPGSNQPQHF	TGTGCCAGCAGCCCAGGGAGCAATCAGCCCCAGCATTTT
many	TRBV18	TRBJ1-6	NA	CASSPLAGQYNSPLHF	TGTGCCAGCTCACCACTCGCAGGACAGTATAATTCACCCCTCCACTTT
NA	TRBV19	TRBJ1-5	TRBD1	CASRGQGAGQPQHF	TGTGCCAGTAGAGGACAGGGGGCTGGTCAGCCCCAGCATTTT
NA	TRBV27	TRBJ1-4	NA	CASSSGFQKLFF	TGTGCCAGCAGTTCAGGGTTTCAAAAACTGTTTTTT
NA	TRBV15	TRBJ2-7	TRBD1	CAIPRQGPVREVEQYF	TGTGCCATCCCCCGACAGGGCCCCGTGAGAGAGGTCGAGCAGTACTTC
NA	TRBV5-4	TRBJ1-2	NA	CASSLDIYGYTF	TGTGCCAGCAGCTTGGACATCTATGGCTACACCTTC
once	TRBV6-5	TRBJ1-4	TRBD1	CACRTGESNEKLFF	TGTGCCTGCCGGACAGGGGAAAGTAATGAAAAACTGTTTTTT
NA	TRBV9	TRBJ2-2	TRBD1	CASSRGQGNTGELFF	TGTGCCAGCAGCAGGGGACAGGGTAACACCGGGGAGCTGTTTTTT
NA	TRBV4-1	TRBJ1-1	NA	CASSTHSNTEAFF	TGCGCCAGCAGCACCCACAGCAACACTGAAGCTTTCTTT
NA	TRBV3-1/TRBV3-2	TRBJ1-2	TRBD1	CASSQGTGGTYGYTF	TGTGCCAGCAGCCAGGGGACAGGGGGTACCTATGGCTACACCTTC
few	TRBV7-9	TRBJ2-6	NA	CASSFAGSTGANVLTF	TGTGCCAGCAGCTTTGCGGGGAGTACTGGGGCCAACGTCCTGACTTTC
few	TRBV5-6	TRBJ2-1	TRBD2	CASSLLAGGDEQFF	TGTGCCAGCAGCTTACTAGCGGGTGGCGATGAGCAGTTCTTC